The table lists the clone carrying this T cell receptor (beta chain) with a few counts. What it recognizes is unknown. Each donor was healthy, and each was a bone marrow donor. Use of 60 Vbeta and 13 Jbeta primers characterized the PCR. Some clones are missing from TCRdb's copy, which holds only in-frame ones; the method was immunoSEQ multiplex PCR. The sample lists tens of thousands of clones, about two thirds occurring once. Germline V gives CDR1 SNHLY, CDR2 FYNNEI. V shed 4 bases and J 10 bases; nucleotides not matched to a gene: 2. The CDR3 consists of 11 residues. The sample is drawn from a study of cytomegalovirus exposure and HLA in healthy donors. Overall study results and limits: Apparent HLA restriction characterized most CMV-associated TCR beta chains in a later analysis.

Sequencing was performed on PBMCs. The TCR originated in a woman aged 40 to 49 in good health and CMV-seropositive. J is TRBJ1-1 and V is TRBV2; 8 bases fit TRBD1. This CDR3 is CASSGQGRAFF. CDR3 nucleotide sequence: TGTGCCAGCAGTGGACAGGGGAGAGCTTTCTTT.